This paragraph reports one T cell receptor beta chain. Its antigen is not known. Peripheral blood was drawn, around 9.4 milliliters per donor. The use of a sample-barcoded 5' primer and a J-beta primer mix characterized a second PCR of roughly 7 to 11 cycles. All cDNA molecules were each tagged by a template-switch adaptor with 12 random nucleotides. TCRdb itself ran the 5' RACE reads through MiXCR, one entry per CDR3 protein. Among a few hundred thousand distinct CDR3 sequences listed, roughly a quarter were seen once. This specimen comes from a study of blood T cells in healthy people across ages. Broader study findings: Long-lived donors exceeded aged donors in naive CD4+ cells and diversity.

The same data also went into a second study, on T cells of mothers and their children. That source reports: Researchers report slightly higher, though non-significant, overlap in related mother-child pairs than in unrelated pairs.

The TCR originated in a boy aged 2 to 10 in good health. The sequenced sample was blood.

The DNA for the CDR3 is TGTGCCAGTAGTAAGGAGCGGCCCACAGATACGCAGTATTTT. Encoded protein: CASSKERPTDTQYF. This chain connects TRBV19 to TRBJ2-3, with D maybe TRBD2 (5 bases). V was shortened by 4 bases and J by 2 bases, with 10 bases between the two germline ends. This CDR3 is 14 amino acids long. CDR1 LNHDA and CDR2 SQIVND come from the germline V gene (reference sequence). Full variable domain (outside the CDR3, taken from reference TRBV19 and TRBJ2-3): DGGITQSPKYLFRKEGQNVTLSCEQNLNHDAMYWYRQDPGQGLRLIYYSQIVNDFQKGDIAEGYSVSREKKESFPLTVTSAQKNPTAFYLCASSKERPTDTQYFGPGTRLTVL.